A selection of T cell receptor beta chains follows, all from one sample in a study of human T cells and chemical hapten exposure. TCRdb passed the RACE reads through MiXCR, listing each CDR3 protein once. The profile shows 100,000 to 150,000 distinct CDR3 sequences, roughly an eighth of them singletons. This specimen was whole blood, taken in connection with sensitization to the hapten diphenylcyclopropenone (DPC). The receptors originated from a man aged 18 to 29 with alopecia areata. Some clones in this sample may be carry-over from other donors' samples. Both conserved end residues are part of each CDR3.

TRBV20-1,CSARDHPAVDTQYF
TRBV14,CASSQVLGLNEKLFF
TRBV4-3,CASSQEQGPHGYTF
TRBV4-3,CASSQDPETANEKLFF
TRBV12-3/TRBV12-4,CASSVDRSTRPQHF
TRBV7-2,CASSWTGVNSPLHF
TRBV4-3,CASSQDGASGADTQCF
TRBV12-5,CASTPDSRGREAFF
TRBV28,CASSKGQLSTYEQYF
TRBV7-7,CASSLYWGQETQYF
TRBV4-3,CASSQDLGNTEAFF
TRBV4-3,CASSQGAPPGELFF
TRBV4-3,CASSLDRSTDTQYF
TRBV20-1,CSAWSRGFDGYTF
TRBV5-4,CASSLTSNEENEQFF
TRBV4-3,CASSPSVARGRDTQYF